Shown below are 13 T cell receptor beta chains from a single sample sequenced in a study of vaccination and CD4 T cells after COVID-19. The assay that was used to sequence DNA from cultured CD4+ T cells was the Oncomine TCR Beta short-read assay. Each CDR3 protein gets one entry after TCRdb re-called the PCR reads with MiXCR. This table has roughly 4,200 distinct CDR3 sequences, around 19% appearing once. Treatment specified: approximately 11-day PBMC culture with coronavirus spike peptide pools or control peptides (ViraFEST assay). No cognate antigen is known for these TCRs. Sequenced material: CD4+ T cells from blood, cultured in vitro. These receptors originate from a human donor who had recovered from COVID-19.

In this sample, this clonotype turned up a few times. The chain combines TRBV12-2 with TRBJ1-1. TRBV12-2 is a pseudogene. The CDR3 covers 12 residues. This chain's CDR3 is CASRLVGTEAFF. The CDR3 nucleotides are TGTGCAAGTCGCTTAGTGGGCACTGAAGCTTTCTTT.

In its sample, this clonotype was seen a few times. Here the CDR3 reads CSVAEGTDTQYF. In DNA, the CDR3 is TGCAGCGTTGCGGAGGGCACAGATACGCAGTATTTT. J is TRBJ2-3 and V is TRBV29-1, with D maybe TRBD2 (5 bases). This CDR3 is built from 12 residues. V was trimmed by 4 bases and J by 1 base, leaving 6 bases between them. Germline V gene data show CDR1 as SQVTM and CDR2 as ANQGSEA.

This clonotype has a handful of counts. The CDR3: CASSFNPQGYGYTF. DNA of the CDR3: TGTGCCAGCAGCTTCAATCCACAGGGCTATGGCTACACCTTC. This chain links TRBV11-2 with TRBJ1-2, with D possibly TRBD1 on 6 matching bases. The CDR3 covers 14 residues. Between the trimmed V and J ends, which lost 3 bases and 4 bases, there was a span of 12 bases. Germline lookup yields CDR1 SGHAT and CDR2 FQNNGV.

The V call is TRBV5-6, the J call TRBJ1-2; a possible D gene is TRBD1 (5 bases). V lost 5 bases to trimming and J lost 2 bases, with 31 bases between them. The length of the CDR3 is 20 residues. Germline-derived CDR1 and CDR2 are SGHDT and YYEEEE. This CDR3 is CASRMDASSGWGRKNYGYTF. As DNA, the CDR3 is TGTGCCAGCAGGATGGACGCCTCGTCAGGGTGGGGACGGAAGAACTATGGCTACACCTTC.

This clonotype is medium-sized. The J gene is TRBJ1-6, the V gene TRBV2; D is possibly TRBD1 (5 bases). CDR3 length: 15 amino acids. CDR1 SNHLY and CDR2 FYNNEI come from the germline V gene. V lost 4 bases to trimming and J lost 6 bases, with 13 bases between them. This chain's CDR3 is CASSGWGAGNSPLHF. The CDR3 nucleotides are TGTGCCAGCAGTGGATGGGGCGCAGGTAATTCACCCCTCCACTTT.

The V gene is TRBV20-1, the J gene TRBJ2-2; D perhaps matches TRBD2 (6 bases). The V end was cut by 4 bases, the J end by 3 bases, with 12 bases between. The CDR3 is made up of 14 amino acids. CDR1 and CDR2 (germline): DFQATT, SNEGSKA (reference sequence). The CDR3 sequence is CSAKVGGDTGELFF. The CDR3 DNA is TGCAGTGCTAAGGTCGGAGGGGACACCGGGGAGCTGTTTTTT.

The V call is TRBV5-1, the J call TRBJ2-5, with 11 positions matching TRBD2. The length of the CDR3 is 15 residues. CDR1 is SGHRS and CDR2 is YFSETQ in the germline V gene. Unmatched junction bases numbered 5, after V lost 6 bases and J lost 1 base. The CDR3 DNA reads TGCGCCAGCACCGGACTAGCGGGCCCCCAAGAGACCCAGTACTTC. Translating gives CASTGLAGPQETQYF.

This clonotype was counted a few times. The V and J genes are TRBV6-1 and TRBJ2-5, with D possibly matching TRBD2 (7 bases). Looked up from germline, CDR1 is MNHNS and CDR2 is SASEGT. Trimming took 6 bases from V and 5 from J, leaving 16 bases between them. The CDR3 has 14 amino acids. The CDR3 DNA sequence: TGTGCCAGCAGGGGGACGGGGGGCCGGGAGACCCAGTACTTC. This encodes CASRGTGGRETQYF.

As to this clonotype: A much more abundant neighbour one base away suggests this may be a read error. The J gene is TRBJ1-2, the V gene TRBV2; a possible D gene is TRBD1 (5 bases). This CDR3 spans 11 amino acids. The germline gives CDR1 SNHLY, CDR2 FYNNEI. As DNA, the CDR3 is TGTGCCAGCAAGATAACGCAGGGCTGCACCTTC. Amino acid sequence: CASKITQGCTF.

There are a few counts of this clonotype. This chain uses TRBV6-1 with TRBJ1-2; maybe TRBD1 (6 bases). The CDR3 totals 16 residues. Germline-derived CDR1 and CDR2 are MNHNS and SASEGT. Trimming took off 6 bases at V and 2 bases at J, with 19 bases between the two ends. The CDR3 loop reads CASSPNRIDRNYGYTF. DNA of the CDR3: TGTGCCAGCAGCCCCAACAGAATAGACAGGAACTATGGCTACACCTTC.

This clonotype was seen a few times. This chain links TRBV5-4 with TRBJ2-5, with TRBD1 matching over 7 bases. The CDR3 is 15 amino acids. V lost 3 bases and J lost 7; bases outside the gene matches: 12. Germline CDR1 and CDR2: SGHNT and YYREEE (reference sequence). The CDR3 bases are TGTGCCAGCAGCTCCCGGTCGACAGGGCTGGGGACCCAGTACTTC. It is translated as CASSSRSTGLGTQYF.

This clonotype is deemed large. Here the CDR3 reads CASSRGVGDTEAFF. The CDR3 DNA follows: TGTGCCAGCAGTCGTGGCGTAGGGGACACTGAAGCTTTCTTT. V gene TRBV6-1 combines with J gene TRBJ1-1; TRBD1 might be the D (5 bases). This CDR3 comprises 14 residues. The germline CDR1 and CDR2 sequences are MNHNS and SASEGT. Deletions cut 5 bases from V and 3 bases from J, with 13 bases between.

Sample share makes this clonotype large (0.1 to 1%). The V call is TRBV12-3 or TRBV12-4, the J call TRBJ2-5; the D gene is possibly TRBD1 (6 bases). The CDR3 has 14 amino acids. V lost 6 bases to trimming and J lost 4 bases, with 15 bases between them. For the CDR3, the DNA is TGTGCCAGCAGGCGAAGTACAGGGCGAGAGACCCAGTACTTC. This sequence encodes CASRRSTGRETQYF.